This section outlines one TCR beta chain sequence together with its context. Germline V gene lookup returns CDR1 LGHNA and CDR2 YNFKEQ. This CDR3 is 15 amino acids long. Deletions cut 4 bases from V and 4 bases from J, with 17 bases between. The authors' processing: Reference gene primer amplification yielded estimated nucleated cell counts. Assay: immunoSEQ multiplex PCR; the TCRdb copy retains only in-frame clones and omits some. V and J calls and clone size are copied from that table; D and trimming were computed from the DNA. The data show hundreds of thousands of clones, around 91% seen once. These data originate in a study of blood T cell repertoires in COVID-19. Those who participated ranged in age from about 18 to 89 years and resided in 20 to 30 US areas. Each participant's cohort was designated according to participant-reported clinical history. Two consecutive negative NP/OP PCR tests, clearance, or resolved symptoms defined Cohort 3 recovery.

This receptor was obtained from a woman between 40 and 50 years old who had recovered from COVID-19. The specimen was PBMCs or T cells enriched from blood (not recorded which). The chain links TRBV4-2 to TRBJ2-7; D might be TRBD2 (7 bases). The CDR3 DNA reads TGTGCCAGCAGCCCGGGGGGCGGGAGTTCTTACGAGCAGTACTTC. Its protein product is CASSPGGGSSYEQYF.